This T cell receptor beta chain was recovered during a study of cytomegalovirus exposure and HLA in healthy donors. Donors sampled were nominally healthy, though unrecorded immune exposures were likely. PCR amplification relied on 60 Vbeta primers (plus 13 Jbeta primers). The table came from immunoSEQ multiplex PCR; TCRdb's copy has only in-frame clones and leaves some out. Of approximately 130,000 clones listed, 75% are singletons. The CDR3 runs to 13 residues. The V gene's germline CDR1 is SGHDT and CDR2 YYEEEE. The germline V and J ends were trimmed by 4 bases and 4 bases, with 11 bases remaining between them.

This receptor was taken from a woman aged 40 to 50 in good health and CMV-seropositive. This chain links TRBV5-6 with TRBJ1-2; D is ambiguous. Material for sequencing was PBMCs. The CDR3 nucleotides are TGTGCCAGCAGCCGCCCAGCGTCCTATGGCTACACCTTC. Translated, it gives CASSRPASYGYTF.